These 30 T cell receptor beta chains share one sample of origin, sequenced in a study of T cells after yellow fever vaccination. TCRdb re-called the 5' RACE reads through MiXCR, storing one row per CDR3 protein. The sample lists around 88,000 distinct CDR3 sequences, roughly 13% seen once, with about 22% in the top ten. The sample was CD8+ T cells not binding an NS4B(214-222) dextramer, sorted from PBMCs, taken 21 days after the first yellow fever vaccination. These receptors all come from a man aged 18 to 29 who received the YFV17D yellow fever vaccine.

The chain's CDR3 is CASSQGVAGEYEQYV. The CDR3 region has the DNA TGCGCCAGCAGCCAAGGGGTAGCGGGGGAGTACGAGCAGTACGTC. The genes are TRBV4-1 and TRBJ2-7, with 9 bases identical to TRBD2. The CDR3 has 15 amino acids. J lost 4 bases, V lost 1 base, and 5 bases had no gene match. CDR1 and CDR2 (germline): MGHRA, YSYEKL.

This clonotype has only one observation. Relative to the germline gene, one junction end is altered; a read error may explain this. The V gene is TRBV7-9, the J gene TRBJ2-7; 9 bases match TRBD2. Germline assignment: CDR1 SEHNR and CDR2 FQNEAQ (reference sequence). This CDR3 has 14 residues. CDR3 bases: TGTGCCAGCGTTCGGACTAGCGTTGGGTACGAGGAGTACTTC. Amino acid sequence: CASVRTSVGYEEYF.

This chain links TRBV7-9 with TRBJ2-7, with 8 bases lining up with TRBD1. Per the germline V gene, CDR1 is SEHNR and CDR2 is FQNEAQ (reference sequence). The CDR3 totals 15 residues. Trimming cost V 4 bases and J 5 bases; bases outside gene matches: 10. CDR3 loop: CASSSQGALTDEQYV. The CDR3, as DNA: TGTGCCAGCAGCTCTCAGGGGGCGCTAACTGACGAGCAGTACGTC.

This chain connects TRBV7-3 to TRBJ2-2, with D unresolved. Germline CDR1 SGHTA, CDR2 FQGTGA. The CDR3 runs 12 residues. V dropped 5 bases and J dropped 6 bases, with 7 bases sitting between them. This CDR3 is CASSPGSGELFF. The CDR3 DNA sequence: TGTGCCAGCAGCCCCGGGTCCGGGGAGCTGTTTTTT.

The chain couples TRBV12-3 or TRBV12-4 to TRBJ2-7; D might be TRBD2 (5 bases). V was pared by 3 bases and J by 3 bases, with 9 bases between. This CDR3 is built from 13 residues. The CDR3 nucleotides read TGTGCCAGCAGTTTTCGGGAAGACTACGAGCAGTACGTC. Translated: CASSFREDYEQYV.

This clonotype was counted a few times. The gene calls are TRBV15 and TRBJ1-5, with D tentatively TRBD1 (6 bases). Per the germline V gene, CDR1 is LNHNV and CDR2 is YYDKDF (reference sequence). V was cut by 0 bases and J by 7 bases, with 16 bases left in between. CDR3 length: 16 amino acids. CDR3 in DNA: TGTGCCACCAGCAGAGATGGGCCGGGGGCAGGACAGCCCCAGCATTTT. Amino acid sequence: CATSRDGPGAGQPQHF.

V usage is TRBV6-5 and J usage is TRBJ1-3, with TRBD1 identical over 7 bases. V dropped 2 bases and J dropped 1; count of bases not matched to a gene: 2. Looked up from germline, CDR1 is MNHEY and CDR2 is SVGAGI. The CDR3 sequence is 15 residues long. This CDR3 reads CASSYLGQSGNTIYF. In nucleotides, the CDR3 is TGTGCCAGCAGTTACCTGGGACAGTCTGGAAACACCATATATTTT.

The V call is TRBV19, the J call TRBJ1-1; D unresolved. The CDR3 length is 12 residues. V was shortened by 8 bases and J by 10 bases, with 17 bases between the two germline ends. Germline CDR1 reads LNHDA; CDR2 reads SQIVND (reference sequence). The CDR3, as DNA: TGTGCCAGTCAATTTGGACCAGGTGGAGCTTTCTTT. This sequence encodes CASQFGPGGAFF.

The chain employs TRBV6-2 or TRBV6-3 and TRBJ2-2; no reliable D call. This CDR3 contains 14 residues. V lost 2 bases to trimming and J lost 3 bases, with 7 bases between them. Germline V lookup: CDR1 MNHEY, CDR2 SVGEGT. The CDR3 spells CASSYNPHTGELFF. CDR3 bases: TGTGCCAGCAGTTACAACCCTCACACCGGGGAGCTGTTTTTT.

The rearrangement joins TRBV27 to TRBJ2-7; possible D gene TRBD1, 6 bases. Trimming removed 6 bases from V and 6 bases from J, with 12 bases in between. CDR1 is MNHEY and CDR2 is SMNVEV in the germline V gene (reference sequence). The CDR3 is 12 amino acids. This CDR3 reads CASSLTGREQYF. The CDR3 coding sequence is TGTGCCAGCAGCCTTACAGGGCGCGAGCAGTACTTC.

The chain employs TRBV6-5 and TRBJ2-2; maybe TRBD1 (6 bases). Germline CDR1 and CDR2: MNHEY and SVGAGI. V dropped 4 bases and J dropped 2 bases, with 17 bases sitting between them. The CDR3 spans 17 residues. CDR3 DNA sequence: TGTGCCAGCAGTTTCCCAACAGGACAGAAAAACACCGGGGAGCTGTTTTTT. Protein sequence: CASSFPTGQKNTGELFF.

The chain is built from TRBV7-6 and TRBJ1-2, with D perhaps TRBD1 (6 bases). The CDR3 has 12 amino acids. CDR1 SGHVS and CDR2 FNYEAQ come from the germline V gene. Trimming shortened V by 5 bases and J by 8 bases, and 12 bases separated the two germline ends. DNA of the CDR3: TGTGCCAGCAGCATAGGGGGGGGAGGCTACACCTTC. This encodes CASSIGGGGYTF.

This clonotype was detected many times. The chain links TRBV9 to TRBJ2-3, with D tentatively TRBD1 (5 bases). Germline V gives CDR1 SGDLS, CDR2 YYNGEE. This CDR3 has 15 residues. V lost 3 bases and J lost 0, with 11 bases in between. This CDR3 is CASSDEGASTDTQYF. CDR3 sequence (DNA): TGTGCCAGCAGCGACGAAGGGGCCAGCACAGATACGCAGTATTTT. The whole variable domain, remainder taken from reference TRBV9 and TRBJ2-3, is DSGVTQTPKHLITATGQRVTLRCSPRSGDLSVYWYQQSLDQGLQFLIQYYNGEERAKGNILERFSAQQFPDLHSELNLSSLELGDSALYFCASSDEGASTDTQYFGPGTRLTVL.

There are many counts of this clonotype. The CDR3 region is CAISEPSFGHGKSGPFF. CDR3 DNA sequence: TGTGCCATCAGTGAGCCGTCCTTTGGACACGGGAAAAGTGGGCCGTTCTTC. The chain employs TRBV10-3 and TRBJ2-1; D may be TRBD1 or TRBD2 (5 bases each). This CDR3 is built from 17 residues. Germline loops: CDR1 ENHRY, CDR2 SYGVKD. V lost 2 bases and J lost 15, with 29 bases in between.

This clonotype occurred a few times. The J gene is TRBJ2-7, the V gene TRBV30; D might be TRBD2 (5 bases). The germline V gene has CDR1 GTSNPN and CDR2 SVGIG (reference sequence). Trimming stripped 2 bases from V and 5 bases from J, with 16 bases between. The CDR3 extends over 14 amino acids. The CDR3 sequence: CAWSLSGALDEQYF. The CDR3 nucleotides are TGTGCCTGGAGTCTCAGCGGTGCTTTGGACGAGCAGTACTTC.

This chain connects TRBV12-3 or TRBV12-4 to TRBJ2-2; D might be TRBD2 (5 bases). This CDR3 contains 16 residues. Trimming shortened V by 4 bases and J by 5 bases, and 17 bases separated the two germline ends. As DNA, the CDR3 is TGTGCCAGCAGTTCCGGGATAGAGGGATGGACCGGGGAGCTGTTTTTT. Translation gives CASSSGIEGWTGELFF.

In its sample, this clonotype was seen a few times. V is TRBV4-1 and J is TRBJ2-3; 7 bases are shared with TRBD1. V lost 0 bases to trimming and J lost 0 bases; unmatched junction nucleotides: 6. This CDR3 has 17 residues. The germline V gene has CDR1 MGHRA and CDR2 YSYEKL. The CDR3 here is CASSQDPGGSSTDTQYF. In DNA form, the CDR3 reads TGCGCCAGCAGCCAAGATCCAGGGGGTTCTAGCACAGATACGCAGTATTTT.

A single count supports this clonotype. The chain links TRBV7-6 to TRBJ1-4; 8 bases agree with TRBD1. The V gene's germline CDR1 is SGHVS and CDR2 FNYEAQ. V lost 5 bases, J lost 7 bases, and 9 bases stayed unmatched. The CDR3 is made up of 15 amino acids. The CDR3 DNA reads TGTGCCAGCAGCCTCGGACAGGGTGGAATTGAAAAACTGTTTTTT. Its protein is CASSLGQGGIEKLFF.

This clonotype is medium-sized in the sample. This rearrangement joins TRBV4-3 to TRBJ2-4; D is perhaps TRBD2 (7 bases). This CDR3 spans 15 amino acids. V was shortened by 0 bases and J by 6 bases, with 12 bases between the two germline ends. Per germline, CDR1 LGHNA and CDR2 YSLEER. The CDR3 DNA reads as TGCGCCAGCAGCCAAGATTTCGGGGGGCCAAACATTCAGTACTTC. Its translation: CASSQDFGGPNIQYF.

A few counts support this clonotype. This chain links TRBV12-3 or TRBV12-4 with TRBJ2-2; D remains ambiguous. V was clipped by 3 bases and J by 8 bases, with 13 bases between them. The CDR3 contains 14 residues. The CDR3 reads CASSFGPSVGELFF. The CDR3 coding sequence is TGTGCCAGCAGTTTCGGGCCTTCCGTTGGGGAGCTGTTTTTT.

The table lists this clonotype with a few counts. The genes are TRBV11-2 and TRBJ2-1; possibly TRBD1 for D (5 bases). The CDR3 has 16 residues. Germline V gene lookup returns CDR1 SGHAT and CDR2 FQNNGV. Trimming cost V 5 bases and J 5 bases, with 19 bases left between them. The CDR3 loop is CASSPVFQGKDNEQFF. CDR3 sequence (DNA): TGTGCCAGCAGCCCCGTATTTCAGGGAAAAGACAATGAGCAGTTCTTC.

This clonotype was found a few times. The CDR3 sequence: CASSGLAGALTGELFF. The DNA of the CDR3 is TGTGCCAGCAGTGGACTAGCGGGGGCCCTCACCGGGGAGCTGTTTTTT. The gene calls are TRBV6-1 and TRBJ2-2; 12 nucleotides align to TRBD2. V trimming: 4 bases; J trimming: 4 bases; junction bases outside the gene matches: 4. Germline values: CDR1 MNHNS, CDR2 SASEGT. This CDR3 is 16 amino acids long.

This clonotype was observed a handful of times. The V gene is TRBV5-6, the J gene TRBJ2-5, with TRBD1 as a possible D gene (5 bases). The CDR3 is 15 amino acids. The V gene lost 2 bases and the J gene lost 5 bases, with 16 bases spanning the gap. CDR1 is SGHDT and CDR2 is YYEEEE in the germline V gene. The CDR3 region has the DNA TGTGCCAGCAGCTTAATACCAGGGCCAGGGGAGACCCAGTACTTC. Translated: CASSLIPGPGETQYF.

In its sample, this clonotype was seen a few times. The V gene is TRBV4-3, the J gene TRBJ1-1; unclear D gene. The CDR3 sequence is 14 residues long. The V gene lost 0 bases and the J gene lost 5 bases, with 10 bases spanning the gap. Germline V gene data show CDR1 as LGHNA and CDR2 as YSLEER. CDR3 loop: CASSQDEGRTEAFF. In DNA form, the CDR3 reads TGCGCCAGCAGCCAAGATGAGGGCAGGACTGAAGCTTTCTTT.

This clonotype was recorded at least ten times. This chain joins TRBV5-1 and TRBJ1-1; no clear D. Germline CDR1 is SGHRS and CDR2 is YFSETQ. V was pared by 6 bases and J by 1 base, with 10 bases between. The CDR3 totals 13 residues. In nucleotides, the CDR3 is TGCGCCAGCACGTGTTGCGGGAACACTGAAGCTTTCTTT. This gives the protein CASTCCGNTEAFF.

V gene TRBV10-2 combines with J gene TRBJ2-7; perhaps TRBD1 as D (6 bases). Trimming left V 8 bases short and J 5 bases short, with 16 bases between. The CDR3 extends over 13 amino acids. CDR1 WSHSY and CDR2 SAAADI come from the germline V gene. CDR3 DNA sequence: TGCGCCAGCCAGGGACAAACTATCCACGAGCAGTACTTC. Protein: CASQGQTIHEQYF.

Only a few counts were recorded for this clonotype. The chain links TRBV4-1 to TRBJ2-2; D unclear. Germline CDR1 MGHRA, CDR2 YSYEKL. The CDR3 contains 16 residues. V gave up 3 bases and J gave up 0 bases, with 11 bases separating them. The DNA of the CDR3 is TGCGCCAGCAGCCAGAGAGCTGGAGCGAACACCGGGGAGCTGTTTTTT. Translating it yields CASSQRAGANTGELFF.

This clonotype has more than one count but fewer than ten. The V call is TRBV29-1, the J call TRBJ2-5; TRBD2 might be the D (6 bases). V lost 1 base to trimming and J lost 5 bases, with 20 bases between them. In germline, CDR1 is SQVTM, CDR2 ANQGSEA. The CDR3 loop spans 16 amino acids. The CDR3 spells CSVEGGVLSPRETQYF. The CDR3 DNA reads TGCAGCGTTGAAGGGGGGGTATTGAGCCCCCGGGAGACCCAGTACTTC. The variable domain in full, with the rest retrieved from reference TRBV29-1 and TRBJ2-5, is SAVISQKPSRDICQRGTSLTIQCQVDSQVTMMFWYRQQPGQSLTLIATANQGSEATYESGFVIDKFPISRPNLTFSTLTVSNMSPEDSSIYLCSVEGGVLSPRETQYFGPGTRLLVL.

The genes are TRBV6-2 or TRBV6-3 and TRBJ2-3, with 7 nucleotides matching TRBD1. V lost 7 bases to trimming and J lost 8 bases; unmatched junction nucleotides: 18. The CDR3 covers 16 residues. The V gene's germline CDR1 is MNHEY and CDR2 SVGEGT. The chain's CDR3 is CASTPDRGGFDTTQYF. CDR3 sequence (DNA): TGTGCCAGCACCCCGGACCGAGGGGGCTTTGATACTACGCAGTATTTT.

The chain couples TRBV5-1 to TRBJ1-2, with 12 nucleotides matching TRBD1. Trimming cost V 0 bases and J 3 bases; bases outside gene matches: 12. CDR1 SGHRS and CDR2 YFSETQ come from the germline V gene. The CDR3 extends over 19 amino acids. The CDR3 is CASSLDTVGQGARYYGYTF. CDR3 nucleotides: TGCGCCAGCAGCTTGGACACAGTGGGACAGGGGGCGCGGTACTATGGCTACACCTTC.